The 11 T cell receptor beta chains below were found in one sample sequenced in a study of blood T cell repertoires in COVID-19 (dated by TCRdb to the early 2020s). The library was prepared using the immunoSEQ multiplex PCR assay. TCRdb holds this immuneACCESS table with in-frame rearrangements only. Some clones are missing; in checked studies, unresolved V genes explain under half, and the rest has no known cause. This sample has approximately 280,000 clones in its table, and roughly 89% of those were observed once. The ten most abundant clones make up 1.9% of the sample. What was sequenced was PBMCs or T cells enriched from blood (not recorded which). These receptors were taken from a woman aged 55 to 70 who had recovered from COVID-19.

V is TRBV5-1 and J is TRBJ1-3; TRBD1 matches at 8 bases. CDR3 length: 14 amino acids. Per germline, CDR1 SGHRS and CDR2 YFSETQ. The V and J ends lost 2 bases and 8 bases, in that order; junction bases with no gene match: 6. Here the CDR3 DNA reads TGCGCCAGCAGCTTAGGGGGACAGGACGACACCATATATTTT. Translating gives CASSLGGQDDTIYF.

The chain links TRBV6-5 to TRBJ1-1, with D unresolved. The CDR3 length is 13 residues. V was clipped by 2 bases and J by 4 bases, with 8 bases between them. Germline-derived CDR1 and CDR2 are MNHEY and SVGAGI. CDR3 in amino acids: CASSYREGTEAFF. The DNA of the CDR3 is TGTGCCAGCAGTTACAGGGAGGGCACTGAAGCTTTCTTT.

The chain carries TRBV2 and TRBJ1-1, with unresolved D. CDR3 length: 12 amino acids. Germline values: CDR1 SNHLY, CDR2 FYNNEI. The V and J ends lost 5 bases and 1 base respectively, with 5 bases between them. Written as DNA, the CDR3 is TGTGCCAGCAGTCCAGAGAACACTGAAGCTTTCTTT. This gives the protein CASSPENTEAFF.

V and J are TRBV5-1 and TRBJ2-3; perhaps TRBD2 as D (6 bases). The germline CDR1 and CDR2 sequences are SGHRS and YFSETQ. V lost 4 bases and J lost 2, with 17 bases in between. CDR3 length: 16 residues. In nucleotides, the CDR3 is TGCGCCAGCAGCCCGGGACTCTCTCTTATCACAGATACGCAGTATTTT. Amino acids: CASSPGLSLITDTQYF.

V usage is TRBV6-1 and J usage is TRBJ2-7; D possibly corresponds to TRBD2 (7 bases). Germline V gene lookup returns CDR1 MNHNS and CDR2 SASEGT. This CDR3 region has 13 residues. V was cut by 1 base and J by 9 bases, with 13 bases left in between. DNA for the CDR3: TGTGCCAGCAGTGAAGACGGGGGGCGCTTGCAGTACTTC. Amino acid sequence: CASSEDGGRLQYF.

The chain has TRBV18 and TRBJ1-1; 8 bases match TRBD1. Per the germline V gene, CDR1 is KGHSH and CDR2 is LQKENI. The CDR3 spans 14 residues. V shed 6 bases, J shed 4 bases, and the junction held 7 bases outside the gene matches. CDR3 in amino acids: CASSYGQGLTEAFF. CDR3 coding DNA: TGTGCCAGCTCGTACGGACAGGGCCTCACTGAAGCTTTCTTT.

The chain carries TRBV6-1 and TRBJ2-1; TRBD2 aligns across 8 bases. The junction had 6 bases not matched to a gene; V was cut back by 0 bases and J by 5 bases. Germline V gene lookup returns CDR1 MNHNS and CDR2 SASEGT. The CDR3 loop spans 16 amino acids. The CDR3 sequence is CASSEAASGRNNEQFF. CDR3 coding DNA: TGTGCCAGCAGTGAAGCGGCCAGCGGGAGAAACAATGAGCAGTTCTTC.

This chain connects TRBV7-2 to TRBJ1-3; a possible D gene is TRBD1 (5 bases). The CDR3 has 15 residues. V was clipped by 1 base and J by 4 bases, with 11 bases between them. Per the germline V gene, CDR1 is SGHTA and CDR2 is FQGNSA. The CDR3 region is CASSLGGAGGNTIYF. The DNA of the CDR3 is TGTGCCAGCAGCTTAGGTGGTGCAGGGGGAAACACCATATATTTT. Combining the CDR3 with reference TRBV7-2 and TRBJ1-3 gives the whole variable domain GAGVSQSPSNKVTEKGKDVELRCDPISGHTALYWYRQSLGQGLEFLIYFQGNSAPDKSGLPSDRFSAERTGGSVSTLTIQRTQQEDSAVYLCASSLGGAGGNTIYFGEGSWLTVV.

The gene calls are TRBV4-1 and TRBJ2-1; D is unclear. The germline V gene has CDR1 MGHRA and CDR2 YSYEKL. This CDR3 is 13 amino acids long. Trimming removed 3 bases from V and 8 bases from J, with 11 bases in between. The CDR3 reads CASSQAPLDEQFF. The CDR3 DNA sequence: TGCGCCAGCAGCCAGGCCCCTCTAGATGAGCAGTTCTTC.

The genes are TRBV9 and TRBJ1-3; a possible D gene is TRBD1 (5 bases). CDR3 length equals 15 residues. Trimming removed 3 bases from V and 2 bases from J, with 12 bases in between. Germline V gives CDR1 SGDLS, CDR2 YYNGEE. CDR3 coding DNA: TGTGCCAGCAGCGACGGGGGGGAGACTGGAAACACCATATATTTT. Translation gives CASSDGGETGNTIYF.

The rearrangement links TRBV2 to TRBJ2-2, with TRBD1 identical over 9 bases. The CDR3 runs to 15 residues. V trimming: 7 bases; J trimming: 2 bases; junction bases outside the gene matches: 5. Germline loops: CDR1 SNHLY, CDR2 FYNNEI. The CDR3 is CASNGQGLNTGELFF. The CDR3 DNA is TGTGCCAGCAACGGACAGGGGCTCAACACCGGGGAGCTGTTTTTT.